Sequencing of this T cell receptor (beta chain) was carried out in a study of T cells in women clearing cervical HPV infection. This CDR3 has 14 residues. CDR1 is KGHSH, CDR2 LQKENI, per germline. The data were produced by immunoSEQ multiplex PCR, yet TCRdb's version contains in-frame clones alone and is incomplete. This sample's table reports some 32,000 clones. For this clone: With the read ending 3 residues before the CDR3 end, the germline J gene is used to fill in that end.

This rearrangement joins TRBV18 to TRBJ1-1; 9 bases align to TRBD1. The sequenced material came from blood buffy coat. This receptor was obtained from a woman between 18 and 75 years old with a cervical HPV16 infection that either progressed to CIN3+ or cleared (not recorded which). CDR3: CASSPDRGIPEAFF. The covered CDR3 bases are TGTGCCAGCTCACCGGACAGGGGAATCCCCGAA.